This T cell receptor (beta chain) was retrieved from a study of post-analysis software for immune sequencing data. Study-level background: Several disease courses (relapsing-remitting, secondary progressive and progressive-relapsing) of multiple sclerosis were included. Regarding the study as a whole: Samples from one preparation batch, clustered by F measure, grouped strongly together. Significantly lower normalized Chao1 diversity was found in patients with multiple sclerosis relative to controls. Higher frequency in patients than in controls was seen for about 5 TRBV segments, with TRBV5-6, TRBV5-1 and TRBV20-1 among them.

Unique molecular identifiers featured in each of the TCR beta cDNA libraries. Yield was roughly 0.5 million cDNA molecules from roughly 0.93 to 9.6 million T cells. TCRdb ran MiXCR on the PCR reads and lists one entry per CDR3 protein. The sample lists roughly 800,000 distinct CDR3 sequences, around 45% seen once, with roughly 4.9% in the top ten. This clonotype occurred a few times. Its target is not known. This CDR3 is 12 amino acids long. The germline V and J ends were trimmed by 3 bases and 5 bases, with 7 bases remaining between them. Germline V gene lookup returns CDR1 LNHNV and CDR2 YYDKDF (reference sequence).

The receptor was isolated from a girl aged 5 to 17 with multiple sclerosis. The rearrangement uses TRBV15 and TRBJ1-2; D remains ambiguous. The sequenced sample consisted of blood. The CDR3 is CATSSNSYGYTF. The DNA for the CDR3 is TGTGCCACCAGCAGCAACAGTTATGGCTACACCTTC.